This T cell receptor (beta chain) was sequenced during a study of TIL therapy for anti-PD-1-resistant metastatic lung cancer. Looking at the study overall: Half of patients were current or former smokers.

V gave up 0 bases and J gave up 1 base, with 20 bases separating them. The CDR3 totals 19 residues. Germline CDR1 LGHNA, CDR2 YNFKEQ. Study-level points and caveats: Compared with baseline intratumoral T cells, expanded TIL cultures were more clonal and less diverse (roughly 6.3% vs 31%). Many TIL product clones were absent from baseline tumor, suggesting clonal contraction.

The immunoSEQ assay was v3. The method was immunoSEQ multiplex PCR; TCRdb's version includes in-frame clones alone and lacks a portion of them. Here the sample spans roughly 9,500 clones, approximately 80% being singletons. Concerning this clone itself: Its antigen is unidentified.

Time point given: pre-treatment sample, taken before nivolumab and TIL therapy. Tumor tissue came from excised metastases, mostly pleural nodules or supraclavicular lymph nodes. Adults with stage 4 NSCLC were enrolled in a phase I trial. The material sequenced was tumor tissue, taken at baseline. This TCR derives from a person aged 25-80 years with non-small cell lung cancer. The chain uses TRBV4-2 and TRBJ2-3; the D gene is possibly TRBD1 (5 bases). The CDR3 DNA reads as TGTGCCAGCAGCCAAGAATCCACAGGCTCCGCGTCTCGCACAGATACGCAGTATTTT. Translating it yields CASSQESTGSASRTDTQYF.